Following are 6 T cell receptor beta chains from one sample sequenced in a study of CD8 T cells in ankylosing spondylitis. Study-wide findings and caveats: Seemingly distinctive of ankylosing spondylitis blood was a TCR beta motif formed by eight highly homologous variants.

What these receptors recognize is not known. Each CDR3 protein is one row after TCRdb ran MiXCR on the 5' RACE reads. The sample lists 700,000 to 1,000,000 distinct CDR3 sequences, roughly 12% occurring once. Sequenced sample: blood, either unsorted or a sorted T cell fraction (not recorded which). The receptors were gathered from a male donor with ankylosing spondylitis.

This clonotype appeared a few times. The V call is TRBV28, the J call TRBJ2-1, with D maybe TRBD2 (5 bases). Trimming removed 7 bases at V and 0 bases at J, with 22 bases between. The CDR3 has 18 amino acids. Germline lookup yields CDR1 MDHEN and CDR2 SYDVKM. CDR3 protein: CASNPGGFSRISYNEQFF. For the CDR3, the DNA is TGTGCCAGCAACCCGGGCGGGTTTAGCCGGATCTCCTACAATGAGCAGTTCTTC.

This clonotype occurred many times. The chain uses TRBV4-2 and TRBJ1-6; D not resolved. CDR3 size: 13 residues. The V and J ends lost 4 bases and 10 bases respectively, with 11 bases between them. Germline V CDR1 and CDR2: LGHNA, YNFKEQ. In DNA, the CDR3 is TGTGCCAGCAGCCCTCTCCGTGGGTCACCCCTCCACTTT. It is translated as CASSPLRGSPLHF.

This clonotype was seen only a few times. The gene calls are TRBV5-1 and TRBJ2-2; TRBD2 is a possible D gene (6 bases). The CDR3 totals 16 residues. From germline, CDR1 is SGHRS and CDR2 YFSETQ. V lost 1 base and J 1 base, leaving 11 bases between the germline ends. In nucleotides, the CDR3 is TGCGCCAGCAGCTTGCTTCTAGCGATGAACACCGGGGAGCTGTTTTTT. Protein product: CASSLLLAMNTGELFF.

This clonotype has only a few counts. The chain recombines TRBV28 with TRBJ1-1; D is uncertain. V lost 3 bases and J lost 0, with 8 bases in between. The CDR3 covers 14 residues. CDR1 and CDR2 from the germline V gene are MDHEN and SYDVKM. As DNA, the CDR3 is TGTGCCAGCAGTTTTATCGACATGAACACTGAAGCTTTCTTT. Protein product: CASSFIDMNTEAFF.

CDR3 in DNA: TGTGCCAGCAGTGAAGGGAGGAGCCGAATGAACACTGAAGCTTTCTTT. Amino acids: CASSEGRSRMNTEAFF. V is TRBV2 and J is TRBJ1-1; D is undetermined. The CDR3 contains 16 residues. The germline V gene encodes CDR1 SNHLY and CDR2 FYNNEI. With 1 base removed from V and 0 bases from J, the gap between germline ends came to 12 bases. Variable domain in full (rest from reference TRBV2 and TRBJ1-1): EPEVTQTPSHQVTQMGQEVILRCVPISNHLYFYWYRQILGQKVEFLVSFYNNEISEKSEIFDDQFSVERPDGSNFTLKIRSTKLEDSAMYFCASSEGRSRMNTEAFFGQGTRLTVV.

DNA of the CDR3: TGTGCCAGCCGATACCCCTTAACGAACGAGCAGTACTTC. This sequence encodes CASRYPLTNEQYF. The chain is built from TRBV10-3 and TRBJ2-7; D gene uncertain. The CDR3 runs 13 residues. V gave up 10 bases and J gave up 5 bases, with 18 bases separating them. CDR1 is ENHRY, CDR2 SYGVKD, per germline.